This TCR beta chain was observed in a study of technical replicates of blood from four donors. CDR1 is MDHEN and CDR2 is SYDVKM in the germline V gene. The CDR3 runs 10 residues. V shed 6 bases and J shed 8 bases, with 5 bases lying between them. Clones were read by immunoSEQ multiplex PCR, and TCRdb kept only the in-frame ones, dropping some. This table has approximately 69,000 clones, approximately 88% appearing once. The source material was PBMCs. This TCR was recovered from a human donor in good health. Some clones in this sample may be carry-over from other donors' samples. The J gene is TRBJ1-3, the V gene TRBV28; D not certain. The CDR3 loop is CASREDTIYF. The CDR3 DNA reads TGTGCCAGCAGAGAGGACACCATATATTTT.